A single sample is the source of the 10 T cell receptor beta chains below, sequenced in a study of T-cell reconstitution after alpha-beta-depleted transplantation in children. Library preparation (for TCRbeta) was performed with unique molecular identifiers. One entry per CDR3 protein, called by TCRdb with MiXCR from the PCR reads. The table shows more than 450,000 distinct CDR3 sequences, with 15% to 20% occurring only once. The material sequenced was PBMCs from the stem cell graft donor, taken from the stem cell graft. Receptor source: a human donor who donated a stem cell graft to a child with acute lymphoblastic leukemia.

The CDR3 sequence: CASSQNAQGASYEQYF. The CDR3 nucleotides are TGCGCCAGCAGCCAAAATGCGCAGGGAGCATCCTACGAGCAGTACTTC. The chain employs TRBV4-1 and TRBJ2-7; the D gene could be TRBD1 or TRBD2 (5 bases each). The CDR3 extends over 16 amino acids. Trimming cost V 2 bases and J 1 base, with 15 bases left between them. Germline lookup yields CDR1 MGHRA and CDR2 YSYEKL.

This clonotype was observed a handful of times. This chain joins TRBV20-1 and TRBJ1-1, with D hard to call. The germline V gene encodes CDR1 DFQATT and CDR2 SNEGSKA (reference sequence). V lost 3 bases and J lost 11, with 22 bases in between. This CDR3 has 14 residues. The CDR3 sequence is CSASLVAGRGEAFF. In DNA form, the CDR3 reads TGCAGTGCTAGCCTAGTGGCAGGCCGGGGTGAGGCTTTCTTT.

This chain links TRBV11-1 with TRBJ2-1; TRBD2 matches 8 bases. Germline V gives CDR1 SGHAT, CDR2 FQDESV (reference sequence). The CDR3 runs to 18 residues. J lost 0 bases, V lost 1 base, and 8 bases had no gene match. The CDR3 loop is CASSLGASGWSSYNEQFF. The CDR3 DNA sequence: TGTGCCAGCAGCTTAGGAGCTAGCGGGTGGAGCTCCTACAATGAGCAGTTCTTC.

As to this clonotype: One end of the junction varies from germline; a read error may be responsible. The chain couples TRBV15 to TRBJ1-4, with D possibly being TRBD1 (5 bases). The CDR3 consists of 13 residues. CDR1 is LNHNV, CDR2 YYDKDF, per germline (reference sequence). The CDR3, as DNA: TGTGCCACCAGTAGAGAGGGGATGGGAAAACTGTTTTTT. This gives the protein CATSREGMGKLFF.

This clonotype was counted a few times. CDR3 protein: CASSRTSGSRYEQYF. CDR3 coding DNA: TGCGCCAGCAGTCGGACTAGCGGAAGCCGCTACGAGCAGTACTTC. The J gene is TRBJ2-7, the V gene TRBV5-1; 10 bases fit TRBD2. The CDR3 has 15 amino acids. The V segment lost 5 bases and the J segment 3 bases; nucleotides outside the gene matches: 8. The germline V gene encodes CDR1 SGHRS and CDR2 YFSETQ.

The genes are TRBV7-9 and TRBJ1-3; a possible D gene is TRBD1 (5 bases). CDR1 and CDR2 (germline): SEHNR, FQNEAQ (reference sequence). There are 16 residues in the CDR3. Trimming stripped 1 base from V and 2 bases from J, with 12 bases between. CDR3 in amino acids: CASSLGGGRAGNTIYF. DNA for the CDR3: TGTGCCAGCAGCTTAGGCGGAGGCAGGGCTGGAAACACCATATATTTT.

V is TRBV6-5 and J is TRBJ2-1, with TRBD2 matching over 7 bases. The germline CDR1 and CDR2 sequences are MNHEY and SVGAGI. This CDR3 is 15 amino acids long. J lost 7 bases, V lost 2 bases, and 8 bases had no gene match. CDR3 residues: CASSYPTSDTNEQFF. The DNA for the CDR3 is TGTGCCAGCAGTTACCCCACTAGCGATACGAATGAGCAGTTCTTC.

This clonotype has a handful of counts. The chain combines TRBV27 with TRBJ1-6, with D hard to call. CDR1 and CDR2 (germline): MNHEY, SMNVEV (reference sequence). V dropped 1 base and J dropped 8 bases, with 9 bases sitting between them. The CDR3 sequence is 14 residues long. This CDR3 reads CASSLWARDSPLHF. CDR3 bases: TGTGCCAGCAGTTTATGGGCCCGGGATTCACCCCTCCACTTT.

This clonotype was seen only a few times. The chain recombines TRBV7-9 with TRBJ2-1; D might be TRBD2 (5 bases). Germline CDR1 SEHNR, CDR2 FQNEAQ (reference sequence). The V and J ends lost 5 bases and 7 bases respectively, with 21 bases between them. The CDR3 has 16 amino acids. The CDR3 reads CASSHKLSGRLNEQFF. The CDR3 DNA follows: TGTGCCAGCAGCCACAAATTAAGCGGCCGCCTAAATGAGCAGTTCTTC.

The chain links TRBV7-2 to TRBJ2-1, with D hard to call. CDR1 is SGHTA and CDR2 is FQGNSA in the germline V gene. Trimming cost V 6 bases and J 7 bases, with 16 bases left between them. The CDR3 contains 14 residues. CDR3 coding DNA: TGTGCCAGCAGACGAGTAGTGTCGGTAAATGAGCAGTTCTTC. It encodes CASRRVVSVNEQFF.